This T cell receptor (beta chain) was captured in a study of regulatory T cells in long-lasting Graves disease. Findings and caveats of the study: More public clonotypes were shared by persistent patients (about 2,700) than by new patients (around 990).

Germline V gene sequence: CDR1 SGHTA, CDR2 FQGTGA. The CDR3 contains 14 residues. Trimming removed 2 bases from V and 9 bases from J, with 14 bases in between. The time point: newly diagnosed GD, antithyroid drugs for less than 3 months. PBMCs provided the RNA from which the TCR library was made. Patients hailed from an endocrinology department in Xi'an, China. Arm-PCR of CDR3 regions and iRepertoire HTBI primers were the basis on which TCR beta libraries were built. TCRdb re-derived calls from the multiplex PCR reads in MiXCR, one entry per CDR3 protein. The data show under 700,000 distinct CDR3 sequences, roughly 15% seen once. In its sample, this clonotype was seen many times. Its antigen remains unidentified. These sequences were also reported in another study, on T cells in Graves' hyperthyroidism and ophthalmopathy.

This sequence originates from a woman aged 35-65 years with Graves disease. The V gene is TRBV7-3, the J gene TRBJ2-1; D gene unclear. The material sequenced was peripheral blood mononuclear cells (PBMCs), taken at new diagnosis, from a patient treated with antithyroid drugs. The DNA for the CDR3 is TGTGCCAGCAGCTTAGGCCACAGTTCTATTGAGCAGTTCTTC. This sequence encodes CASSLGHSSIEQFF.